A selection of T cell receptor beta chains follows, all from one sample in a study of T-cell reconstitution after alpha-beta-depleted transplantation in children. TCRdb used MiXCR to reprocess the PCR reads, holding one entry per CDR3 protein. The table shows about 590,000 distinct CDR3 sequences, with approximately 12% occurring only once. The sequencing used PBMCs, mostly from graft donor cells, collected 360 days after TCRalphabeta/CD19-depleted stem cell transplant. The origin of the receptors is a male patient aged 10 to 17 who had a stem cell transplant for acute myeloid leukemia, so the T cells may come from the graft donor. Both conserved end residues are part of each CDR3. D genes are given only for firm matches. Clone size is shown for a subset of rows, as once, few, many or a class of expanded clone.

NA	TRBV29-1	few	13	TRBJ2-4	TGCAGCGTCCCATCTTTAGCCAAAAACATTCAGTACTTC	CSVPSLAKNIQYF
TRBD2	TRBV7-9	few	15	TRBJ2-7	TGTGCCAGCAGTACCCGACTAGCGGGAGGGTACGAGCAGTACTTC	CASSTRLAGGYEQYF
TRBD1	TRBV28	many	15	TRBJ1-2	TGTGCCAGCAGTTTAATAGGGACAGGGAACTATGGCTACACCTTC	CASSLIGTGNYGYTF
TRBD2	TRBV7-8	many	19	TRBJ2-1	TGTGCCAGCAGCTCGGGACTAGCGGGAGGGGTCGTCTCCTACAATGAGCAGTTCTTC	CASSSGLAGGVVSYNEQFF
NA	TRBV7-9	many	15	TRBJ1-4	TGTGCCAGCAGCTATCGACAGGCAACTAATGAAAAACTGTTTTTT	CASSYRQATNEKLFF
NA	TRBV11-2	few	14	TRBJ2-4	TGTGCCAGCAGCTTAGGGGGGCGTGAAAACATTCAGTACTTC	CASSLGGRENIQYF
NA	TRBV9	NA	12	TRBJ2-2	TGTGCCAGCAGTTTGGACGGCGGGGAGCTGTTTTTT	CASSLDGGELFF
TRBD2	TRBV10-3	few	17	TRBJ2-5	TGTGCCATCAGTGACCCGGGTGCGGGGGGGCTCCTAGAGACCCAGTACTTC	CAISDPGAGGLLETQYF
NA	TRBV7-8	NA	14	TRBJ1-5	TGTGCCAGCAGGGGGGACGAAGTTAATCAGCCCCAGCATTTT	CASRGDEVNQPQHF
NA	TRBV20-1	NA	13	TRBJ2-3	TGCAGTGCCGGGGTTAGCGGCACAGATACGCAGTATTTT	CSAGVSGTDTQYF
TRBD2	TRBV4-1	NA	21	TRBJ2-3	TGCGCCAGCAGCCAATCTCCCCCCCCATTGGGTGGAAGCGGGAGTGCAGATACGCAGTATTTT	CASSQSPPPLGGSGSADTQYF
NA	TRBV7-6	few	15	TRBJ2-1	TGTGCCAGCAGCTTAGCGAACGGCGGGTGGGGTGAGCAGTTCTTC	CASSLANGGWGEQFF
NA	TRBV15	NA	15	TRBJ2-7	TGTGCCACCAGCGTGGGGGGGGCCCCGTCCCTCGAGCAGTACTTC	CATSVGGAPSLEQYF
NA	TRBV14	many	13	TRBJ1-2	TGTGCCAGCAGCCCACGGGGGGCGCCCGGCTACACCTTC	CASSPRGAPGYTF
NA	TRBV20-1	NA	12	TRBJ2-1	TGCAGTGCTAGAAAGCGGAACAATGAGCAGTTCTTC	CSARKRNNEQFF
NA	TRBV9	NA	14	TRBJ2-7	TGTGCCAGCAGCGTAGCGGCGGCGACCCACGAGCAGTACTTC	CASSVAAATHEQYF
TRBD2	TRBV29-1	many	16	TRBJ2-2	TGCAGCGTTGGGACTAGCGGACCAAGGGGCACCGGGGAGCTGTTTTTT	CSVGTSGPRGTGELFF
NA	TRBV4-3	NA	15	TRBJ2-3	TGCGCCAGCAGCCAAGATACGGGGTCGGGAGATACGCAGTATTTT	CASSQDTGSGDTQYF
NA	TRBV2	once	15	TRBJ2-7	TGTGCCAGCAGTGAAGTTCGTGGGCGGAGCTACGAGCAGTACTTC	CASSEVRGRSYEQYF
TRBD2	TRBV24-1	many	15	TRBJ2-1	TGTGCCACCAGTGATAGACTAGCGAGCTACAATGAGCAGTTCTTC	CATSDRLASYNEQFF
TRBD2	TRBV12-3/TRBV12-4	few	16	TRBJ2-5	TGTGCCAGCAGTTTTAAAATCAGCGGGAGTTGGGAGACCCAGTACTTC	CASSFKISGSWETQYF
NA	TRBV20-1	few	12	TRBJ2-5	TGCAGTGTCGGGAGTGTTGGGGAGACCCAGTACTTC	CSVGSVGETQYF
NA	TRBV12-3/TRBV12-4	many	14	TRBJ2-7	TGTGCCAGCAGTCCAACCACGAGCTCCTACGAGCAGTACTTC	CASSPTTSSYEQYF
NA	TRBV6-2/TRBV6-3	few	12	TRBJ2-5	TGTGCCAGCAGTTACTCAGGAGGGTCCCAGTACTTC	CASSYSGGSQYF
TRBD2	TRBV11-1	few	17	TRBJ2-1	TGTGCCAGCAGCTTGGTTCGGACTAGCGGACCGAAGCATGAGCAGTTCTTC	CASSLVRTSGPKHEQFF
TRBD2	TRBV20-1	NA	15	TRBJ2-4	TGCAGTGCTAGATTGTTACTAGCGGGCAAAAACATTCAGTACTTC	CSARLLLAGKNIQYF
NA	TRBV25-1	NA	17	TRBJ2-2	TGTGCCAGCAGAGCGGTTCGGGTGGGTGCGAACACCGGGGAGCTGTTTTTT	CASRAVRVGANTGELFF
NA	TRBV15	once	15	TRBJ2-7	TGTGCCACCAGCAGAGGTACGGGGGCCACCTACGAGCAGTACTTC	CATSRGTGATYEQYF
TRBD2	TRBV15	few	15	TRBJ2-3	TGTGCCACCAGGCCAGCGGGAGAAGCCCCAGATACGCAGTATTTT	CATRPAGEAPDTQYF
TRBD2	TRBV18	NA	19	TRBJ2-1	TGTGCCAGCTCACCACAATCCCGGCTAGCGGGTTATTCCTACAATGAGCAGTTCTTC	CASSPQSRLAGYSYNEQFF
NA	TRBV28	NA	13	TRBJ1-1	TGTGCCAGCATACCAGGACTTGAAACTGAAGCTTTCTTT	CASIPGLETEAFF
NA	TRBV12-3/TRBV12-4	many	14	TRBJ1-5	TGTGCCAGTAAATACCGGGCCCCGGGATCGCCCCAGCATTTT	CASKYRAPGSPQHF
TRBD2	TRBV4-3	NA	16	TRBJ2-1	TGCGCCAGCAGAAGGGGGGCTAGCGGGAGAAACAATGAGCAGTTCTTC	CASRRGASGRNNEQFF
NA	TRBV28	few	13	TRBJ2-7	TGTGCCAGCAGTTTGCCCCTAGCCTACGAGCAGTACTTC	CASSLPLAYEQYF
TRBD2	TRBV12-3/TRBV12-4	NA	14	TRBJ2-2	TGTGCCAGCAACCAGGGACTAGCCATAGGGGAGCTGTTTTTT	CASNQGLAIGELFF
NA	TRBV6-5	few	16	TRBJ2-3	TGTGCCAGCAGTAGAGCCCGGGACTCTGGGGCAGATACGCAGTATTTT	CASSRARDSGADTQYF
TRBD1	TRBV29-1	few	15	TRBJ2-1	TGCAGCGTTCGACAGGGGCCCGCAATGATAAATGAGCAGTTCTTC	CSVRQGPAMINEQFF
NA	TRBV2	NA	14	TRBJ2-1	TGTGCCAGCAGTGAAGCGCGACAAACCAATGAGCAGTTCTTC	CASSEARQTNEQFF
TRBD2	TRBV12-3/TRBV12-4	few	14	TRBJ2-5	TGTGCCAGCAGTGACGGGACTAGCCCCGAGACCCAGTACTTC	CASSDGTSPETQYF
NA	TRBV12-3/TRBV12-4	few	15	TRBJ1-6	TGTGCCAGCAGAAAAGGTGACTTCTATAATTCACCCCTCCACTTT	CASRKGDFYNSPLHF
NA	TRBV7-9	NA	13	TRBJ2-2	TGTGCCAGCAGCTTAAAGACCACCGGGGAGCTGTTTTTT	CASSLKTTGELFF
NA	TRBV20-1	NA	16	TRBJ1-5	TGCAGTGCTAGAGATAAATGGCCCCGTAGCAATCAGCCCCAGCATTTT	CSARDKWPRSNQPQHF
TRBD2	TRBV15	few	15	TRBJ2-5	TGTGCCACCAGCAGAGACCTAGCGGGAGGCGAGACCCAGTACTTC	CATSRDLAGGETQYF
TRBD1	TRBV6-5	NA	16	TRBJ2-2	TGTGCCAGCAGTTATGGGACAGGGGTGAGCACCGGGGAGCTGTTTTTT	CASSYGTGVSTGELFF
TRBD1	TRBV7-2	many	15	TRBJ1-4	TGTGCCAGCAGCGGCTGGGACAGGAGGCGGGAAAAACTGTTTTTT	CASSGWDRRREKLFF